Below, 24 T cell receptor beta chains from the same sample are listed, as sequenced in a study of early T cells in non-severe SARS-CoV-2 infection (dated by TCRdb to about 2021). Library construction relied on 5' RACE. Instrument used: NextSeq 500. TCRdb redid the processing of the public reads, applying fastp at Q25 and MiXCR, and retained in-frame beta chains. Rows with one shared CDR3 protein collapse into an entry with the most common genes and DNA. A total of under 25,000 distinct CDR3 sequences appear in this sample, 5% of them only once. The ten largest clones add up to around 4.5% of the sample. Sequencing was done on a sample of whole blood. These receptor sequences come from an adult who was a healthcare worker with PCR-confirmed SARS-CoV-2 infection or an uninfected control (not recorded which).

This clonotype was detected many times. V is TRBV18 and J is TRBJ1-1, with D maybe TRBD1 (6 bases). CDR3 size: 13 residues. Trimming cost V 2 bases and J 7 bases, with 11 bases left between them. Germline V lookup: CDR1 KGHSH, CDR2 LQKENI. The CDR3, as DNA: TGTGCCAGCTCACCAGGGGAACAGGGTGAAGCTTTCTTT. It encodes CASSPGEQGEAFF.

This sequence joins TRBV29-1 and TRBJ2-3; 12 positions agree with TRBD2. V lost 7 bases to trimming and J lost 0 bases; unmatched junction nucleotides: 5. The CDR3 runs to 15 residues. CDR1 is SQVTM, CDR2 ANQGSEA, per germline. The CDR3 protein is CSGRTSGDSTDTQYF. CDR3 in DNA: TGCAGCGGCCGGACTAGCGGGGATAGCACAGATACGCAGTATTTT.

In its sample, this clonotype was seen many times. The rearrangement links TRBV7-9 to TRBJ2-5, with a tentative D call TRBD1 (6 bases). V lost 5 bases to trimming and J lost 10 bases, with 11 bases between them. Germline V gene lookup returns CDR1 SEHNR and CDR2 FQNEAQ (reference sequence). This CDR3 region has 11 residues. The CDR3 nucleotides are TGTGCCAGCAGCCTCAAGGGGGTCCAGTACTTC. Encoded protein: CASSLKGVQYF.

The chain carries TRBV7-9 and TRBJ1-1; the match to TRBD1 covers 10 bases. CDR1 is SEHNR, CDR2 FQNEAQ, per germline (reference sequence). After removal of 6 bases from V and 3 bases from J, the junction contained 10 bases not matched to a gene. The CDR3 sequence is 16 residues long. Written as DNA, the CDR3 is TGTGCCAGCAGACTTTTCGACAGGGGGCCCGACACTGAAGCTTTCTTT. Protein sequence: CASRLFDRGPDTEAFF.

This clonotype was recorded many times. The rearrangement joins TRBV12-3 or TRBV12-4 to TRBJ2-1; 7 nucleotides line up with TRBD1. The CDR3 contains 13 residues. V lost 3 bases and J lost 7; bases outside the gene matches: 3. CDR3 coding DNA: TGTGCCAGCAGTTTCGACAGGGTTAATGAGCAGTTCTTC. This gives the protein CASSFDRVNEQFF.

This clonotype was counted only a few times. V and J are TRBV7-2 and TRBJ2-7; perhaps TRBD2 as D (7 bases). Trimming shortened V by 5 bases and J by 0 bases, and 17 bases separated the two germline ends. This CDR3 is built from 16 residues. The germline CDR1 and CDR2 sequences are SGHTA and FQGNSA. DNA of the CDR3: TGTGCCAGCAGCCCGGGGGGCGGTTTTAGCTCCTACGAGCAGTACTTC. Translation: CASSPGGGFSSYEQYF. The complete variable domain, with remaining parts taken from reference TRBV7-2 and TRBJ2-7, reads GAGVSQSPSNKVTEKGKDVELRCDPISGHTALYWYRQSLGQGLEFLIYFQGNSAPDKSGLPSDRFSAERTGGSVSTLTIQRTQQEDSAVYLCASSPGGGFSSYEQYFGPGTRLTVT.

A few counts support this clonotype. V usage is TRBV28 and J usage is TRBJ1-6; D gene uncertain. The germline V and J ends were trimmed by 5 bases and 5 bases, with 7 bases remaining between them. This CDR3 has 13 residues. Germline V gene lookup returns CDR1 MDHEN and CDR2 SYDVKM. CDR3 in amino acids: CASSRTNNSPLHF. The DNA for the CDR3 is TGTGCCAGCAGTCGGACCAATAATTCACCCCTCCACTTT.

Many counts were recorded for this clonotype. The chain is built from TRBV29-1 and TRBJ2-5; the match to TRBD1 covers 8 bases. Germline CDR1 and CDR2: SQVTM and ANQGSEA. The CDR3 is made up of 13 amino acids. Losses at the gene ends were 3 bases for V and 7 bases for J; bases not matched to a gene: 7. CDR3 sequence: CSVEPAGTGTQYF. The CDR3 DNA follows: TGCAGCGTTGAGCCCGCGGGGACAGGGACCCAGTACTTC. The full variable domain, rest sourced from reference TRBV29-1 and TRBJ2-5, is SAVISQKPSRDICQRGTSLTIQCQVDSQVTMMFWYRQQPGQSLTLIATANQGSEATYESGFVIDKFPISRPNLTFSTLTVSNMSPEDSSIYLCSVEPAGTGTQYFGPGTRLLVL.

With respect to this clonotype: A much larger clone is a single base away; this may be a read error. The gene calls are TRBV28 and TRBJ2-3; TRBD1 is a possible D gene (5 bases). This CDR3 contains 14 residues. Germline V gene sequence: CDR1 MDHEN, CDR2 SYDVKM. The CDR3 loop reads CASSFPAIGDTRYF. The DNA of the CDR3 is TGTGCCAGCAGTTTCCCGGCGATAGGGGATACGCGGTATTTT. The full variable domain, in which reference TRBV28 and TRBJ2-3 provide the parts outside the CDR3, is DVKVTQSSRYLVKRTGEKVFLECVQDMDHENMFWYRQDPGLGLRLIYFSYDVKMKEKGDIPEGYSVSREKKERFSLILESASTNQTSMYLCASSFPAIGDTRYFGPGTRLTVL.

This clonotype was detected many times. The rearrangement joins TRBV20-1 to TRBJ2-2, with 7 positions matching TRBD1. The CDR3 extends over 12 amino acids. V shed 6 bases and J 8 bases; nucleotides not matched to a gene: 6. Germline CDR1 and CDR2: DFQATT and SNEGSKA (reference sequence). In nucleotides, the CDR3 is TGCAGTGCCCCGACAGGGTCGGGGGAGCTGTTTTTT. Translated: CSAPTGSGELFF.

This clonotype was recorded many times. The chain is built from TRBV6-5 and TRBJ1-3, with 8 nucleotides matching TRBD1. The CDR3 consists of 15 residues. CDR1 is MNHEY and CDR2 is SVGAGI in the germline V gene. After removal of 4 bases from V and 0 bases from J, the junction contained 2 bases not matched to a gene. The CDR3 DNA reads as TGTGCCAGCAGTTCGACAGGGGACTCTGGAAACACCATATATTTT. Translation gives CASSSTGDSGNTIYF.

V usage is TRBV29-1 and J usage is TRBJ2-7; D gene uncertain. The germline V gene encodes CDR1 SQVTM and CDR2 ANQGSEA. Between the trimmed V and J ends, which lost 2 bases and 2 bases, there was a span of 7 bases. The CDR3 is 12 amino acids. The CDR3 nucleotides are TGCAGCGTTGAAACAGACGCCTACGAGCAGTACTTC. Its protein product is CSVETDAYEQYF.

This clonotype came up many times. V is TRBV3-1 and J is TRBJ2-2; D remains ambiguous. The germline V and J ends were trimmed by 3 bases and 2 bases, with 7 bases remaining between them. Germline-derived CDR1 and CDR2 are LGHDT and YNNKEL (reference sequence). This CDR3 region has 14 residues. CDR3 protein: CASSHRVNTGELFF. Here the CDR3 DNA reads TGTGCCAGCAGCCATAGGGTAAACACCGGGGAGCTGTTTTTT.

The chain employs TRBV6-6 and TRBJ1-1; D might be TRBD1 (5 bases). Trimming left V 2 bases short and J 8 bases short, with 15 bases between. Germline V CDR1 and CDR2: MNHNY, SVGAGI (reference sequence). The CDR3 has 14 residues. DNA for the CDR3: TGTGCCAGCAGTTACGACAGCAATACAGCAGAAGCTTTCTTT. Its protein is CASSYDSNTAEAFF.

Concerning this clonotype itself: The junction departs from germline at one end; a sequencing error may be responsible. The rearrangement uses TRBV20-1 and TRBJ1-1; D is perhaps TRBD1 (6 bases). Germline CDR1 is DFQATT and CDR2 is SNEGSKA (reference sequence). The CDR3 has 13 amino acids. CDR3 residues: CSPRTAGRTEAFF. Here the CDR3 DNA reads TGCAGTCCTAGGACAGCCGGCAGGACTGAAGCTTTCTTT.

In its sample, this clonotype was seen many times. The chain has TRBV5-1 and TRBJ2-3, with 10 bases identical to TRBD2. The germline V gene has CDR1 SGHRS and CDR2 YFSETQ. This CDR3 spans 16 amino acids. The J segment lost 2 bases and the V segment lost 4 bases, leaving 7 bases of the junction unmatched. CDR3 coding DNA: TGCGCCAGCAGCCCCCGGACTAGCGGAAACACAGATACGCAGTATTTT. Translated, it gives CASSPRTSGNTDTQYF.

This clonotype was seen repeatedly, ten times or more. The chain recombines TRBV4-2 with TRBJ1-5; D is ambiguous. There are 16 residues in the CDR3. Germline V gene sequence: CDR1 LGHNA, CDR2 YNFKEQ. V lost 4 bases and J lost 4, with 17 bases in between. The CDR3 reads CASSPSTATPNQPQHF. The CDR3 DNA is TGTGCCAGCAGCCCAAGCACAGCTACTCCGAATCAGCCCCAGCATTTT.

This clonotype appeared a few times. The chain carries TRBV6-6 and TRBJ1-1; 8 positions match TRBD1. CDR3 length: 15 residues. V lost 0 bases to trimming and J lost 11 bases; unmatched junction nucleotides: 11. Germline V CDR1 and CDR2: MNHNY, SVGAGI (reference sequence). In DNA form, the CDR3 reads TGTGCCAGCAGTTACTCGAAGTTCGGACAGGGTACGGCTTTCTTT. Its protein product is CASSYSKFGQGTAFF.

This clonotype was seen at least ten times. The V and J genes are TRBV7-6 and TRBJ1-2, with TRBD1 as a possible D gene (5 bases). The CDR3 length is 13 residues. From germline, CDR1 is SGHVS and CDR2 FNYEAQ. V lost 4 bases and J 4 bases, leaving 10 bases between the germline ends. CDR3 sequence reads: CASSYGGSYGYTF. The CDR3 region has the DNA TGTGCCAGCAGCTACGGGGGGTCCTATGGCTACACCTTC.

This clonotype was counted ten times or more. The rearrangement uses TRBV6-1 and TRBJ1-4; no firm D call. V gave up 5 bases and J gave up 0 bases, with 7 bases separating them. Germline CDR1 is MNHNS and CDR2 is SASEGT. There are 14 residues in the CDR3. DNA of the CDR3: TGTGCCAGCAGTCCCGGGACAACTAATGAAAAACTGTTTTTT. Its protein is CASSPGTTNEKLFF.

The chain links TRBV20-1 to TRBJ2-5; TRBD2 matches 11 bases. V shed 0 bases, J shed 2 bases, and the junction held 2 bases outside the gene matches. The CDR3 loop spans 15 amino acids. Germline V gene data show CDR1 as DFQATT and CDR2 as SNEGSKA (reference sequence). CDR3 sequence reads: CSARDSSGGQETQYF. CDR3 in DNA: TGCAGTGCTAGAGATTCTAGCGGGGGGCAAGAGACCCAGTACTTC.

This clonotype occurred many times. The rearrangement links TRBV2 to TRBJ1-1; no firm D call. V was shortened by 0 bases and J by 1 base, with 3 bases between the two germline ends. Germline V gene sequence: CDR1 SNHLY, CDR2 FYNNEI. CDR3 length equals 13 residues. CDR3 DNA: TGTGCCAGCAGTGAAGCGCCGAACACTGAAGCTTTCTTT. Amino acids: CASSEAPNTEAFF.

In this sample, this clonotype turned up many times. V and J are TRBV7-6 and TRBJ2-3; 10 bases line up with TRBD2. Trimming cost V 2 bases and J 5 bases; bases outside gene matches: 13. In germline, CDR1 is SGHVS, CDR2 FNYEAQ. The CDR3 spans 18 residues. The CDR3 coding sequence is TGTGCCAGCAGCTTACCGCTAGCGGGGGATCAAAGGGTAGATACGCAGTATTTT. It translates to CASSLPLAGDQRVDTQYF. The variable domain in full, with the rest retrieved from reference TRBV7-6 and TRBJ2-3, is GAGVSQSPRYKVTKRGQDVALRCDPISGHVSLYWYRQALGQGPEFLTYFNYEAQQDKSGLPNDRFSAERPEGSISTLTIQRTEQRDSAMYRCASSLPLAGDQRVDTQYFGPGTRLTVL.

This clonotype was observed a handful of times. One base away lies a much larger clone, so this may be a sequencing read error. CDR3 in amino acids: CASSDRDLNNSPLHF. DNA for the CDR3: TGTGCCAGCAGCGACCGGGACCTTAATAATTCACCCCTCCACTTT. The V gene is TRBV7-8, the J gene TRBJ1-6; TRBD1 might be the D (5 bases). Trimming removed 5 bases at V and 5 bases at J, with 13 bases between. Germline V gene sequence: CDR1 SGHVS, CDR2 FQNEAQ. CDR3 length equals 15 residues.